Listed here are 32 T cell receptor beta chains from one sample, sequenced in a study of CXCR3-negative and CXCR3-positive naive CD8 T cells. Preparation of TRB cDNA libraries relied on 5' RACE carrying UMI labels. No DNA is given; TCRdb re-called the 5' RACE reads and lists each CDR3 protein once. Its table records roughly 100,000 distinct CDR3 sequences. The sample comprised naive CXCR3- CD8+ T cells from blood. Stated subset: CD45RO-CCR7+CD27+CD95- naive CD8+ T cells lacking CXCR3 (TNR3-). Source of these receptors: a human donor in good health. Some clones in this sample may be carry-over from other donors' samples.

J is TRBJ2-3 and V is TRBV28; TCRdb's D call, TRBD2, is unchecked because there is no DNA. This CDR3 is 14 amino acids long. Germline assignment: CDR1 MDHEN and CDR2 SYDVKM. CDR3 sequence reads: CASRGQANTDTQYF.

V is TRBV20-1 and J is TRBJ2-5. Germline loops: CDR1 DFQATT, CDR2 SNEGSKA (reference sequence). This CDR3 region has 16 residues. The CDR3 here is CSARDLTSGDQETQYF.

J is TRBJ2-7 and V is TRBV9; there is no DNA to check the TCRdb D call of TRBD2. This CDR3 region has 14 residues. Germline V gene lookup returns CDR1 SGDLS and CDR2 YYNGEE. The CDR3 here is CASSPSGLSYEQYF.

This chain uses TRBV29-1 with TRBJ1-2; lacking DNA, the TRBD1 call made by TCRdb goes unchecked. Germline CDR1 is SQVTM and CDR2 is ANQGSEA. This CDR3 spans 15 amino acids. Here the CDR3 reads CSVEVGTGDTYGYTF. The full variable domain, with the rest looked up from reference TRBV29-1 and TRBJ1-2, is SAVISQKPSRDICQRGTSLTIQCQVDSQVTMMFWYRQQPGQSLTLIATANQGSEATYESGFVIDKFPISRPNLTFSTLTVSNMSPEDSSIYLCSVEVGTGDTYGYTFGSGTRLTVV.

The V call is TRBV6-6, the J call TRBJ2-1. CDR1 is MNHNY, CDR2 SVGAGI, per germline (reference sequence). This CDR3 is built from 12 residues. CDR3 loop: CASSYDGAEQFF.

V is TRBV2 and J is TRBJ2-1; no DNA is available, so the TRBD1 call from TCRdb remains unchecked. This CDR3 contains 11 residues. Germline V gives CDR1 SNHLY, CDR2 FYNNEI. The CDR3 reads CASRTGTGEVF.

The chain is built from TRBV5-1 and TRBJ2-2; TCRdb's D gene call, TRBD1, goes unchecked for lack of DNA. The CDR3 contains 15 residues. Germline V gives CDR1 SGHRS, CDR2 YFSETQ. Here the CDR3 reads CASSLVGPNTGELFF.

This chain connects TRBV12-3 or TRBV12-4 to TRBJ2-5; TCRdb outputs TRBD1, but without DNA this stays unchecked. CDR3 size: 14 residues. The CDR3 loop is CASRRTGYQETQYF.

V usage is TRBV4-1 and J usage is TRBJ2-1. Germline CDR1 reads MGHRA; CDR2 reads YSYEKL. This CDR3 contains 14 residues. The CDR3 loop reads CASSERSSYNEQFF.

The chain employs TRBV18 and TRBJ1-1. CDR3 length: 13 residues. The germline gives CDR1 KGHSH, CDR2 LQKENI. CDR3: CASSPPGNTEAFF.

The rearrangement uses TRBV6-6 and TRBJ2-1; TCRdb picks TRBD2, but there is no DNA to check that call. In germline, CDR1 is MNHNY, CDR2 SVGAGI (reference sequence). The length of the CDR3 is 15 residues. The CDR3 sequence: CASSPGTSGSDEQFF.

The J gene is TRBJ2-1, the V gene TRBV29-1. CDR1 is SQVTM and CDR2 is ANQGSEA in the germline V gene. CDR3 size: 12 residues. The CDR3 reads CSVESAYNEQFF.

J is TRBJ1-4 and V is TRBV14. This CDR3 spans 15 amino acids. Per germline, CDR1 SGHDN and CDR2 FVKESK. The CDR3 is CASSQVFGTNEKLFF.

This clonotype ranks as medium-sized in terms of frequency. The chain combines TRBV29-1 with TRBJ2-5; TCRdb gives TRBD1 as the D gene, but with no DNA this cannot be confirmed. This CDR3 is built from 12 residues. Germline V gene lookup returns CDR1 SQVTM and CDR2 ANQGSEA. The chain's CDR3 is CSVPRTEETQYF.

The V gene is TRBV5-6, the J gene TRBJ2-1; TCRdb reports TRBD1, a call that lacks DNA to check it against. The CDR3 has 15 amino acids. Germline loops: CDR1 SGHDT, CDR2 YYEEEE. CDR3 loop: CASSPGTGQYNEQFF. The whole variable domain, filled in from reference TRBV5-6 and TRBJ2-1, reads DAGVTQSPTHLIKTRGQQVTLRCSPKSGHDTVSWYQQALGQGPQFIFQYYEEEERQRGNFPDRFSGHQFPNYSSELNVNALLLGDSALYLCASSPGTGQYNEQFFGPGTRLTVL.

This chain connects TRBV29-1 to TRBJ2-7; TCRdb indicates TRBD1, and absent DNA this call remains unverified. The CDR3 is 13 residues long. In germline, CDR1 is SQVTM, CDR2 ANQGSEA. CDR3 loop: CSVNREGSYEQYF.

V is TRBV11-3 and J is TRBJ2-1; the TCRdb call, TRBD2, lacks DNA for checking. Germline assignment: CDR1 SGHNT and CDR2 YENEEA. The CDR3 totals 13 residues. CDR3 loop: CASGRGGYNEQFF. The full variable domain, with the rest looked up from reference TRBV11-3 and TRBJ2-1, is EAGVVQSPRYKIIEKKQPVAFWCNPISGHNTLYWYLQNLGQGPELLIRYENEEAVDDSQLPKDRFSAERLKGVDSTLKIQPAELGDSAVYLCASGRGGYNEQFFGPGTRLTVL.

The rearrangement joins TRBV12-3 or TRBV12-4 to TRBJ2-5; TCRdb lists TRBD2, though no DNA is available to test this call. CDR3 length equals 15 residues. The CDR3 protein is CASSLGTSGWETQYF.

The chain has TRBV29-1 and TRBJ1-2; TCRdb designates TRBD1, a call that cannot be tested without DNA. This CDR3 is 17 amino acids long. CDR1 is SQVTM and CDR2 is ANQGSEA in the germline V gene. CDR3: CSVDVSRDRAVNYGYTF.

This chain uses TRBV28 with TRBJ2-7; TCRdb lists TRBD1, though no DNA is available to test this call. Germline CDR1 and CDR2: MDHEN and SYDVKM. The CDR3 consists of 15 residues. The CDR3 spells CASSPRDRRPYEQYF.

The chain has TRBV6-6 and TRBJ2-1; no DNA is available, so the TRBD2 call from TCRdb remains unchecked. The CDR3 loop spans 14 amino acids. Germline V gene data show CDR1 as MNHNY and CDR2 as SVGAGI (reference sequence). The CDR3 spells CASSRLAGADEKFF.

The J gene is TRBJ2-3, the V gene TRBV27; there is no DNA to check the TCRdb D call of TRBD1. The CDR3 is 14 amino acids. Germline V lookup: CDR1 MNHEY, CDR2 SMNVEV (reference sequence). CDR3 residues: CASSLDGGMDTQYF.

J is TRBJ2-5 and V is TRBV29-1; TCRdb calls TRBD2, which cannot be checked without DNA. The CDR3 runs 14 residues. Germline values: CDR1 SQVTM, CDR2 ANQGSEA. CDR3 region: CSVEWRGSSETQYF.

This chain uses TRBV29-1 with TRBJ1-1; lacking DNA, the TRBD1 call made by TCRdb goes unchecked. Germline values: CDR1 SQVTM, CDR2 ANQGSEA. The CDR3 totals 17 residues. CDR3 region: CSVEDRDRGWKDTEAFF.

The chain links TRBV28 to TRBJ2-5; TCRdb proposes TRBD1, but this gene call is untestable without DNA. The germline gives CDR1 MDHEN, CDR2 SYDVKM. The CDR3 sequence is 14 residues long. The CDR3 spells CASSLNSGQETQYF.

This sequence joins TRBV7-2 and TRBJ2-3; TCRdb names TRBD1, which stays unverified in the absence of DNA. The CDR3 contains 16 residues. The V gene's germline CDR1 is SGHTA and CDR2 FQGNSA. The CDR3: CASSLSRGTSTDTQYF. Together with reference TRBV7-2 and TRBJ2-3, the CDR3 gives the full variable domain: GAGVSQSPSNKVTEKGKDVELRCDPISGHTALYWYRQSLGQGLEFLIYFQGNSAPDKSGLPSDRFSAERTGGSVSTLTIQRTQQEDSAVYLCASSLSRGTSTDTQYFGPGTRLTVL.

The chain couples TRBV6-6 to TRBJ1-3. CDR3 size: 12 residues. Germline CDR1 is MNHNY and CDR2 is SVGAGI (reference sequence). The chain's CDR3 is CASSYPPETIYF.

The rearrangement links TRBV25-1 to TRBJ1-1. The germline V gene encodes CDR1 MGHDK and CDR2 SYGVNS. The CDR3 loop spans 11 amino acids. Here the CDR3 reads CASMEEAEAFF.

This chain's CDR3 is CASRPGLAGYNEQFF. The V and J genes are TRBV4-3 and TRBJ2-1; the TCRdb D gene call, TRBD2, has no DNA to confirm it. Germline V gives CDR1 LGHNA, CDR2 YSLEER. This CDR3 contains 15 residues.

CDR3 residues: CSARDIRTSGGPYEQYF. The rearrangement joins TRBV20-1 to TRBJ2-7; TCRdb proposes TRBD2, but this gene call is untestable without DNA. Germline CDR1 and CDR2: DFQATT and SNEGSKA (reference sequence). The CDR3 loop spans 17 amino acids.

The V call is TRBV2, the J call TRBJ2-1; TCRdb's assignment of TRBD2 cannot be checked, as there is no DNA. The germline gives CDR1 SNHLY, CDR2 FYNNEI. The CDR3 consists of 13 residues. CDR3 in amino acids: CASQREGLNEQFF.

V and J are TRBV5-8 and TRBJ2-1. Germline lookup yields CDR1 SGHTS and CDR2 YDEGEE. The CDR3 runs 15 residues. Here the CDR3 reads CASSLSRSSYNEQFF.